This TCR beta chain was documented in a study of T cell responses to AZD1222 COVID-19 vaccine. Study as a whole: Pooling of second doses given at about 4 or about 12 weeks was done.

Only in-frame clones appear in the TCRdb table, and some are missing; sequencing was by immunoSEQ multiplex PCR. The sample records under 110,000 clones, over 75% being singletons. The CDR3 totals 13 residues. Looked up from germline, CDR1 is SGHRS and CDR2 is YFSETQ. The ends were cut back, 3 bases at V and 0 bases at J, with 7 bases in the middle. This receptor was obtained from an adult in good health. The source material was peripheral blood, sampled on day 0 of AZD1222 vaccination. The chain carries TRBV5-1 and TRBJ2-7, with D perhaps matching TRBD2 (6 bases). The CDR3, as DNA: TGCGCCAGCAGCTCCGGGAGCTCCTACGAGCAGTACTTC. This sequence encodes CASSSGSSYEQYF.